The entry below gives a single T cell receptor (beta chain) sequence along with its context. An end of the junction differs from the germline gene, which may be a read error. This specimen comes from a study of blood T cell repertoires in COVID-19. At the level of the study: The analysed material was cDNA or gDNA that came from T cells, B-cell-depleted T cells, or PBMCs.

How the authors handled the data: Reference gene primer amplification yielded estimated nucleated cell counts. The data were produced by immunoSEQ multiplex PCR, yet TCRdb's version contains in-frame clones alone and is incomplete. V, J and clone size are those of that table, while D and trimming were read from the DNA. The sample lists some 77,000 clones, nearly 90% seen once, with roughly 4.5% in the top ten. The CDR3 totals 17 residues. CDR1 SSHAT and CDR2 FNYEAQ come from the germline V gene (reference sequence). This chain links TRBV7-7 with TRBJ2-1, with a weak D call TRBD2 (6 bases). Material for sequencing was peripheral blood. The receptor was derived from a woman of 80 years or more with active or convalescent COVID-19. In DNA form, the CDR3 reads TGTGCTAGCAGCTTAAGAGAACCGGGACTCGCCGACAATGAGCAGTTCTTC. Protein sequence: CASSLREPGLADNEQFF.